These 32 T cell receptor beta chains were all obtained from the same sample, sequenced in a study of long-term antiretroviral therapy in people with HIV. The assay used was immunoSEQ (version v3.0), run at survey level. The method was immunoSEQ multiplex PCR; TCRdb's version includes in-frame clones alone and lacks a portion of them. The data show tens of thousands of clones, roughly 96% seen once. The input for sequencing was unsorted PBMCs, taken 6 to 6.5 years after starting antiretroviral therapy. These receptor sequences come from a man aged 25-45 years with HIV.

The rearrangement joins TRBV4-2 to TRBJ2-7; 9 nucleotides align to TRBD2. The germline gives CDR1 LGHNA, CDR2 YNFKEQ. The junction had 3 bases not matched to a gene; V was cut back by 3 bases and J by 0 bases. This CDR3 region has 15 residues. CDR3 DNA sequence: TGTGCCAGCAGCCAGATTAGCGGGAGCTCCTACGAGCAGTACTTC. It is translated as CASSQISGSSYEQYF.

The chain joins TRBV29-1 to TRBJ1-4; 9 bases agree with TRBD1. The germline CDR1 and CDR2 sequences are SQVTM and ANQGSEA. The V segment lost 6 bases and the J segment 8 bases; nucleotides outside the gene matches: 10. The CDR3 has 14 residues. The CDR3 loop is CSVRYRGLGEKLFF. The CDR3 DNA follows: TGCAGCGTCAGATACAGGGGGCTAGGGGAAAAACTGTTTTTT.

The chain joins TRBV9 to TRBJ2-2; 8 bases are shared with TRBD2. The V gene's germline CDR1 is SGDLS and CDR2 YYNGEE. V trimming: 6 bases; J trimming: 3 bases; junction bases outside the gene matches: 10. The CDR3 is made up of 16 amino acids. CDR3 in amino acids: CASTSSGREDTGELFF. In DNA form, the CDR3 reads TGTGCCAGCACCTCCTCGGGGCGGGAGGACACCGGGGAGCTGTTTTTT.

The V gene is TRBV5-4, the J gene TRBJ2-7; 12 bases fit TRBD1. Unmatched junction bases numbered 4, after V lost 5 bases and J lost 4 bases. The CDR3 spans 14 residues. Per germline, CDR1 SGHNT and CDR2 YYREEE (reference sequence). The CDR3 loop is CASSRDRGQYEQYF. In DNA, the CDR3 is TGTGCCAGCAGTAGGGACAGGGGGCAGTACGAGCAGTACTTC.

The CDR3 DNA sequence: TGCGCCAGCAGTCCCGGCGACTATGGCTACACCTTC. Translating it yields CASSPGDYGYTF. The rearrangement uses TRBV10-1 and TRBJ1-2; unclear D gene. The ends were cut back, 5 bases at V and 3 bases at J, with 7 bases in the middle. The CDR3 is 12 residues long. Germline assignment: CDR1 WNHNN and CDR2 SYGVQD (reference sequence).

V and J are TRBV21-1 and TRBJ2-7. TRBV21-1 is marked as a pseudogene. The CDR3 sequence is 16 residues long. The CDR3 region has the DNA TGTGCCAGCAGCGAATTCCACCCGGGGGCGAGCTACGAGCAGTACTTC. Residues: CASSEFHPGASYEQYF.

The CDR3 nucleotides read TGTGCCAGCAGCGCTGGACCGACTACCTACGAGCAGTACTTC. Residues: CASSAGPTTYEQYF. This chain connects TRBV9 to TRBJ2-7; weak D call: TRBD2 (5 bases). CDR3 length: 14 amino acids. Germline lookup yields CDR1 SGDLS and CDR2 YYNGEE. V was pared by 3 bases and J by 2 bases, with 12 bases between.

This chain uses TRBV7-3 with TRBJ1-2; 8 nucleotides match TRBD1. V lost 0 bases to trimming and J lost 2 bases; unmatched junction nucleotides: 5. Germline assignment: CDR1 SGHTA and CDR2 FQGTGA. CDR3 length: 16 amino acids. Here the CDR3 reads CASSLTRDRSNYGYTF. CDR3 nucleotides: TGTGCCAGCAGCTTAACGAGGGACAGGAGCAACTATGGCTACACCTTC.

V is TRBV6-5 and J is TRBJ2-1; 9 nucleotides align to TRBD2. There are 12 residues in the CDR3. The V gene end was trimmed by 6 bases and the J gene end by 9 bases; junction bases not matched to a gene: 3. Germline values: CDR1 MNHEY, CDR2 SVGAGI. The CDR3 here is CASRSSGTEQFF. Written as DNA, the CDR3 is TGTGCCAGCAGGTCTAGCGGGACTGAGCAGTTCTTC.

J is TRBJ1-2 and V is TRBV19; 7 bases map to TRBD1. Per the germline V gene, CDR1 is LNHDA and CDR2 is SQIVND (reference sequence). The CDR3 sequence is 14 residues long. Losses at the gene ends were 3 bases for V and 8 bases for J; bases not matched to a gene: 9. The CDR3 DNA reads TGTGCCAGTAGTATCGACGGGACAGCGGGGGGCTACACCTTC. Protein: CASSIDGTAGGYTF. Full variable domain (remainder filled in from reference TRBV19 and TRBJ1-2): DGGITQSPKYLFRKEGQNVTLSCEQNLNHDAMYWYRQDPGQGLRLIYYSQIVNDFQKGDIAEGYSVSREKKESFPLTVTSAQKNPTAFYLCASSIDGTAGGYTFGSGTRLTVV.

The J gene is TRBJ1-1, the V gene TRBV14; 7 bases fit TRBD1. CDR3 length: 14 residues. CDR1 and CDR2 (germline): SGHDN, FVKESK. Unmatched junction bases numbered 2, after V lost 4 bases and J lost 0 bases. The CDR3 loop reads CASSRTGMNTEAFF. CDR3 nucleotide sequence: TGTGCCAGCAGCCGGACAGGAATGAACACTGAAGCTTTCTTT.

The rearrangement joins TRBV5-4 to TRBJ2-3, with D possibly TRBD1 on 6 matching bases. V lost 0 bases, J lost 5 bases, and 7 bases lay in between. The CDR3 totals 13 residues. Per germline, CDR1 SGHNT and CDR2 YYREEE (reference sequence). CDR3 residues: CASSLGGQDTQYF. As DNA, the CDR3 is TGTGCCAGCAGCTTGGGGGGGCAAGATACGCAGTATTTT.

The CDR3 sequence: CASSKGLAGGPQETQYF. DNA of the CDR3: TGTGCCAGTAGTAAGGGACTAGCGGGAGGACCTCAAGAGACCCAGTACTTC. The genes are TRBV19 and TRBJ2-5; 15 bases are a match to TRBD2. J lost 2 bases, V lost 4 bases, and 5 bases had no gene match. This CDR3 is built from 17 residues. Germline V gene lookup returns CDR1 LNHDA and CDR2 SQIVND (reference sequence).

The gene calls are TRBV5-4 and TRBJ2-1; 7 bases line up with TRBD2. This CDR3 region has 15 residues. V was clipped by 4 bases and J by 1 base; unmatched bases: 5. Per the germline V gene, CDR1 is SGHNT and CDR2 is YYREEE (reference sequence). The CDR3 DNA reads TGTGCCAGCAGCCGGAGCGGGGATTCCTACAATGAGCAGTTCTTC. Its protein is CASSRSGDSYNEQFF.

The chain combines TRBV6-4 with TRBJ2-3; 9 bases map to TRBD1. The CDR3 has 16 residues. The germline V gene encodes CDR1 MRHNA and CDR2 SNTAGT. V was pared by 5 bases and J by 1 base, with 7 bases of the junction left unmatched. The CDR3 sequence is CASSRTGEEGTDTQYF. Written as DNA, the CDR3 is TGTGCCAGCAGTCGGACAGGGGAAGAGGGCACAGATACGCAGTATTTT.

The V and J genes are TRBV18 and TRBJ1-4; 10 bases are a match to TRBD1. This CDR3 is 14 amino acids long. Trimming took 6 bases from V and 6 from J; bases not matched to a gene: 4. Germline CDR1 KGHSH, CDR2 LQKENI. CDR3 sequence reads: CASSDRGRHEKLFF. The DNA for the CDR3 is TGTGCCAGCTCCGACAGGGGGCGCCATGAAAAACTGTTTTTT.

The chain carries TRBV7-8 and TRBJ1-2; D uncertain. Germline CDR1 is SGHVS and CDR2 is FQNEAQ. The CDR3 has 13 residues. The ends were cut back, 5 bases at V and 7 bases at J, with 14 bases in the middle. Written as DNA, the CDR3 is TGTGCCAGCAGCGGCCGATCCGAGGGTGGCTACACCTTC. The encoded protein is CASSGRSEGGYTF.

CDR3 nucleotides: TGCGCCAGCAGCCAAGGGGACAGGGGAGAAAAACTGTTTTTT. This encodes CASSQGDRGEKLFF. The rearrangement uses TRBV4-3 and TRBJ1-4, with 10 bases lining up with TRBD1. The CDR3 has 14 residues. V was pared by 1 base and J by 8 bases, with 1 base of the junction left unmatched. The germline V gene has CDR1 LGHNA and CDR2 YSLEER.

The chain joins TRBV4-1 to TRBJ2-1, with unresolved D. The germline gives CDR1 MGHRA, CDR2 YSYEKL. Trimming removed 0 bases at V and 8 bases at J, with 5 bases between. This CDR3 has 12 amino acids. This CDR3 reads CASSQDGYEQFF. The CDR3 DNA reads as TGCGCCAGCAGCCAAGATGGATATGAGCAGTTCTTC.

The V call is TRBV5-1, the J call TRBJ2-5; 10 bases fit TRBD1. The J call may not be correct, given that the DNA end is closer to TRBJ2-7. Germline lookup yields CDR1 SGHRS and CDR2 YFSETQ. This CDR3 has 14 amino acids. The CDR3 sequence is CASSRTGGSYEQYF. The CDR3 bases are TGCGCCAGCTCCAGGACAGGGGGGAGCTACGAGCAGTACTTC.

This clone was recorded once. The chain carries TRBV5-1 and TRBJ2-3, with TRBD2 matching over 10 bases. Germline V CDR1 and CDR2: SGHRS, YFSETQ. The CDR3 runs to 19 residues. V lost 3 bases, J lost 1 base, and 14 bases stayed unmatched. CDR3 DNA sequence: TGCGCCAGCAGCTCGGTCGGGGGAATGAGCGGGAGGGGCACAGATACGCAGTATTTT. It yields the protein CASSSVGGMSGRGTDTQYF.

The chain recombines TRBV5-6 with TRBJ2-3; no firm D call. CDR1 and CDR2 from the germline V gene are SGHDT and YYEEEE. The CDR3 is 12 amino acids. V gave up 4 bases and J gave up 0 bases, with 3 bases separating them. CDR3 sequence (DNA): TGTGCCAGCAGCGCGAGCACAGATACGCAGTATTTT. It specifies CASSASTDTQYF.

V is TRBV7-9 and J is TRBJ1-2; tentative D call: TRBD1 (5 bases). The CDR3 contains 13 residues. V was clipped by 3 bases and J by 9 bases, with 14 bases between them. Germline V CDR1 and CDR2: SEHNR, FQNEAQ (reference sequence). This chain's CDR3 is CASSFRATGRYTF. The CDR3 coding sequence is TGTGCCAGCAGCTTTCGCGCCACAGGTCGCTACACCTTC.

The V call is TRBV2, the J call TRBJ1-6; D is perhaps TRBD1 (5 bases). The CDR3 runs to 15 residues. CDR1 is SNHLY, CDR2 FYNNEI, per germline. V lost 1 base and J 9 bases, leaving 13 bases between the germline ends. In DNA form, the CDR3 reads TGTGCCAGCAGTGAAGATCGGGGGAGTTTTTCACCCCTCCACTTT. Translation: CASSEDRGSFSPLHF.

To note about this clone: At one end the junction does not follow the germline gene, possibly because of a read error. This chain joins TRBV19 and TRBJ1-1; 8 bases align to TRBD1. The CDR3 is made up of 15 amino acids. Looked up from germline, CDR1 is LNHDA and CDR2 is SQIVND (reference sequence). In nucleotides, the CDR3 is TGTGCCAGTAGGATAGAGGGCAGGGGGCGCACTGAAGCTTTCTTT. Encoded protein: CASRIEGRGRTEAFF. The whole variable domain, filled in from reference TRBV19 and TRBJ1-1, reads DGGITQSPKYLFRKEGQNVTLSCEQNLNHDAMYWYRQDPGQGLRLIYYSQIVNDFQKGDIAEGYSVSREKKESFPLTVTSAQKNPTAFYLCASRIEGRGRTEAFFGQGTRLTVV.

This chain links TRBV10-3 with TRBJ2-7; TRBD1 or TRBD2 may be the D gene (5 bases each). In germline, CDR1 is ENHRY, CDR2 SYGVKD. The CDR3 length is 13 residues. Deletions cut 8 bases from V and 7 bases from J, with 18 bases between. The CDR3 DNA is TGTGCCATCGCCGGGACCAAGGTATGGGAGCAGTACTTC. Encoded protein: CAIAGTKVWEQYF.

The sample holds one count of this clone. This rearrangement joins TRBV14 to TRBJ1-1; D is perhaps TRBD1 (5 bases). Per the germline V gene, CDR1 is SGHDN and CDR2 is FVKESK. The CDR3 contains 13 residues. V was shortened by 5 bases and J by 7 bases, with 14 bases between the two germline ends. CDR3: CASSSEQVLEAFF. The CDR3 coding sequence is TGTGCCAGCAGCTCTGAACAGGTGCTTGAAGCTTTCTTT.

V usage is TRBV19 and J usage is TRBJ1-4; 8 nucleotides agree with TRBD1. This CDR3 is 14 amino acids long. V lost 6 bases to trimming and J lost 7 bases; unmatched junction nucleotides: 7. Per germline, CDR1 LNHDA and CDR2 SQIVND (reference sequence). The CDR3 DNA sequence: TGTGCCAGTAGGGAGAAGACAGGGGTTGAAAAACTGTTTTTT. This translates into CASREKTGVEKLFF.

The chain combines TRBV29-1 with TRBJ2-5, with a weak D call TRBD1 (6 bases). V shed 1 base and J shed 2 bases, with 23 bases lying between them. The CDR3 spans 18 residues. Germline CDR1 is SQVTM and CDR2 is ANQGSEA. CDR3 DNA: TGCAGCGTTGAAGTATTGCTGGGGCTAGGGGGATTACAAGAGACCCAGTACTTC. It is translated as CSVEVLLGLGGLQETQYF.

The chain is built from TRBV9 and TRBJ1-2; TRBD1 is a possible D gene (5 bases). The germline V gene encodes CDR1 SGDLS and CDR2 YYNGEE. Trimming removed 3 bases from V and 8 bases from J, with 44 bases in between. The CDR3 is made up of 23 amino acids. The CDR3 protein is CASSATPRQIESGRATPVLGYTF. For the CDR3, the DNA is TGTGCCAGCAGCGCAACGCCGCGTCAGATAGAGTCGGGCAGGGCCACACCGGTCCTGGGCTACACCTTC.

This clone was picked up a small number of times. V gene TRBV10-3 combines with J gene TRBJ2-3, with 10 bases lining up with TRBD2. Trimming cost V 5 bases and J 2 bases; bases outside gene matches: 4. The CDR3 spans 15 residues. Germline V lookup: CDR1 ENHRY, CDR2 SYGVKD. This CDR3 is CAISRTSGSTDTQYF. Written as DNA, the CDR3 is TGTGCCATCAGTCGGACTAGCGGATCCACAGATACGCAGTATTTT.

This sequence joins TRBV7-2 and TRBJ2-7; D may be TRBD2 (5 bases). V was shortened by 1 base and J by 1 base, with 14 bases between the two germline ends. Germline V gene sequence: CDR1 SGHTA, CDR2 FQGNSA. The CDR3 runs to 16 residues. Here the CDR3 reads CASSLGASGASYEQYF. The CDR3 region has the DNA TGTGCCAGCAGCTTAGGGGCCAGCGGAGCATCCTACGAGCAGTACTTC.